Below are 14 T cell receptor beta chains sequenced from a single sample in a study of T cell repertoires in cytomegalovirus infection. In TCRdb, the reads were re-called with MiXCR into one record per CDR3 protein. The data show hundreds of thousands of distinct CDR3 sequences, over 9% seen once. The sequencing input was PBMCs. The receptors come from a human donor in good health (CMV status not recorded). Some clones in this sample may be carry-over from other donors' samples.

This clonotype came up many times. The CDR3 DNA is TGTGCCAGTGACAGGGGTGGAGGAGATACGCAGTATTTT. Protein product: CASDRGGGDTQYF. This chain uses TRBV25-1 with TRBJ2-3, with 8 bases that match TRBD1. The length of the CDR3 is 13 residues. Germline V gene data show CDR1 as MGHDK and CDR2 as SYGVNS. Losses at the gene ends were 9 bases for V and 5 bases for J; bases not matched to a gene: 7.

In this sample, this clonotype turned up a few times. The V gene is TRBV30, the J gene TRBJ1-5; D perhaps matches TRBD1 (5 bases). V was clipped by 1 base and J by 4 bases, with 8 bases between them. This CDR3 has 13 amino acids. CDR1 is GTSNPN, CDR2 SVGIG, per germline (reference sequence). The CDR3 DNA follows: TGTGCCTGGAGTGAACAGGAGAATCAGCCCCAGCATTTT. It is translated as CAWSEQENQPQHF.

This clonotype showed up many times. This sequence joins TRBV5-4 and TRBJ2-1; D might be TRBD1 or TRBD2, each matching 5 bases. In germline, CDR1 is SGHNT, CDR2 YYREEE (reference sequence). The CDR3 is 16 amino acids. Deletions cut 4 bases from V and 0 bases from J, with 14 bases between. The CDR3 DNA reads as TGTGCCAGCAGCCGGGACCGCTCTAGCTCCTACAATGAGCAGTTCTTC. Amino acid sequence: CASSRDRSSSYNEQFF.

This clonotype showed up just a few times. The chain recombines TRBV5-4 with TRBJ2-3; TRBD2 aligns across 10 bases. Trimming removed 1 base from V and 2 bases from J; junction bases left unmatched: 4. This CDR3 has 16 residues. Germline V gene lookup returns CDR1 SGHNT and CDR2 YYREEE (reference sequence). The CDR3 coding sequence is TGTGCCAGCAGCTTGAGGCTAGCGGGAGACACAGATACGCAGTATTTT. Amino acid sequence: CASSLRLAGDTDTQYF.

The chain links TRBV19 to TRBJ2-3, with 8 bases lining up with TRBD2. The CDR3 totals 14 residues. V lost 6 bases to trimming and J lost 0 bases; unmatched junction nucleotides: 2. From germline, CDR1 is LNHDA and CDR2 SQIVND (reference sequence). The DNA for the CDR3 is TGTGCCAGTAGAAGCGGGAGAAGCACAGATACGCAGTATTTT. The encoded protein is CASRSGRSTDTQYF.

Ten or more counts support this clonotype. J is TRBJ2-5 and V is TRBV7-2; 7 bases fit TRBD2. The CDR3 spans 14 residues. Losses at the gene ends were 4 bases for V and 4 bases for J; bases not matched to a gene: 6. Germline V CDR1 and CDR2: SGHTA, FQGNSA. CDR3 bases: TGTGCCAGCAGCTCCCGGACTAGTCGAGAGACCCAGTACTTC. This encodes CASSSRTSRETQYF.

This clonotype was detected ten times or more. This chain's CDR3 is CASSLLTEGSFF. For the CDR3, the DNA is TGTGCCAGCAGCTTGCTTACAGAGGGATCTTTCTTT. The chain has TRBV7-9 and TRBJ1-1; no clear D gene. CDR1 is SEHNR, CDR2 FQNEAQ, per germline (reference sequence). The CDR3 consists of 12 residues. V was clipped by 3 bases and J by 12 bases, with 14 bases between them. The complete variable domain, with remaining parts taken from reference TRBV7-9 and TRBJ1-1, reads DTGVSQNPRHKITKRGQNVTFRCDPISEHNRLYWYRQTLGQGPEFLTYFQNEAQLEKSRLLSDRFSAERPKGSFSTLEIQRTEQGDSAMYLCASSLLTEGSFFGQGTRLTVV.

This chain joins TRBV18 and TRBJ2-1; 11 positions agree with TRBD2. CDR1 and CDR2 (germline): KGHSH, LQKENI. The CDR3 sequence is 14 residues long. V lost 4 bases and J lost 5; bases outside the gene matches: 1. DNA of the CDR3: TGTGCCAGCTCACAACTAGCGGGGGACAATGAGCAGTTCTTC. It encodes CASSQLAGDNEQFF.

This chain uses TRBV28 with TRBJ2-1; D perhaps matches TRBD2 (5 bases). Trimming left V 5 bases short and J 9 bases short, with 17 bases between. Germline-derived CDR1 and CDR2 are MDHEN and SYDVKM. There are 14 residues in the CDR3. Written as DNA, the CDR3 is TGTGCCAGCAGTACAGCGGTGCCCATAGTTGAGCAGTTCTTC. Its protein is CASSTAVPIVEQFF.

The sample holds a few counts of this clonotype. The J gene is TRBJ2-1, the V gene TRBV9, with 13 nucleotides matching TRBD2. Germline loops: CDR1 SGDLS, CDR2 YYNGEE. This CDR3 spans 15 amino acids. J was trimmed by 8 bases and V by 6 bases; bases with no gene match: 8. DNA of the CDR3: TGTGCCAGCACCGGGACTAGCGGGATAAGCGATGAGCAGTTCTTC. Residues: CASTGTSGISDEQFF.

This clonotype was detected ten times or more. The chain joins TRBV5-1 to TRBJ2-1; the D call may be TRBD1 or TRBD2 (6 bases each). The V end lost 4 bases, the J end lost 5 bases, and 16 bases lay between the germline ends. CDR1 and CDR2 from the germline V gene are SGHRS and YFSETQ. The CDR3 covers 15 residues. CDR3 residues: CASSPALGGHNEQFF. CDR3 coding DNA: TGCGCCAGCAGCCCCGCCTTAGGGGGGCACAATGAGCAGTTCTTC.

This clonotype was recorded many times. V is TRBV10-3 and J is TRBJ1-1, with 8 bases lining up with TRBD1. Germline-derived CDR1 and CDR2 are ENHRY and SYGVKD. V lost 2 bases to trimming and J lost 7 bases; unmatched junction nucleotides: 9. The CDR3 totals 15 residues. The CDR3: CAISEPGQGGDEAFF. The CDR3 DNA reads as TGTGCCATCAGTGAGCCCGGACAGGGAGGGGATGAAGCTTTCTTT.

This sequence joins TRBV14 and TRBJ2-3; possible D gene TRBD2, 6 bases. The germline V and J ends were trimmed by 3 bases and 4 bases, with 20 bases remaining between them. This CDR3 comprises 17 residues. Germline CDR1 reads SGHDN; CDR2 reads FVKESK. CDR3 DNA sequence: TGTGCCAGCAGCCATCTACGAGGAGGGAGGTCTGCAGATACGCAGTATTTT. Amino acid sequence: CASSHLRGGRSADTQYF.

This clonotype turned up a few times. The chain carries TRBV2 and TRBJ2-2; TRBD1 matches at 8 bases. In germline, CDR1 is SNHLY, CDR2 FYNNEI. J lost 6 bases, V lost 6 bases, and 9 bases had no gene match. This CDR3 is 15 amino acids long. In DNA, the CDR3 is TGTGCCAGCAGCCGGTTGGACAGGGCCGCCGGGGAGCTGTTTTTT. Protein sequence: CASSRLDRAAGELFF.